The T cell receptor beta chain described here comes from a study of blood T cells in healthy people across ages. Findings and caveats of the study: Long-lived donors had more naive CD4+ cells and higher diversity than aged donors.

This clonotype was recorded many times. Its antigen is still unknown. Alongside a J-beta primer mix, a sample-barcoded 5' primer served in a second PCR lasting about 7 to 12 cycles. Each of the cDNA molecules was tagged by a template-switch adaptor with 12 random nucleotides. MiXCR, applied by TCRdb to the 5' RACE reads, yields one record per CDR3 protein. The sample lists some 940,000 distinct CDR3 sequences; around 29% were seen once. Trimming took 1 base from V and 0 from J; bases not matched to a gene: 2. Germline V gene data show CDR1 as SGHVS and CDR2 as FQNEAQ. This CDR3 contains 16 residues. These data are also associated with another study on T cells of mothers and their children.

This TCR was sampled from a woman between 35 and 50 years old in good health. The chain uses TRBV7-8 and TRBJ2-5; 10 bases are a match to TRBD2. Sequencing input: blood. CDR3 sequence: CASSLVLAGYQETQYF. The CDR3 nucleotides are TGTGCCAGCAGCTTAGTACTAGCGGGGTACCAAGAGACCCAGTACTTC.